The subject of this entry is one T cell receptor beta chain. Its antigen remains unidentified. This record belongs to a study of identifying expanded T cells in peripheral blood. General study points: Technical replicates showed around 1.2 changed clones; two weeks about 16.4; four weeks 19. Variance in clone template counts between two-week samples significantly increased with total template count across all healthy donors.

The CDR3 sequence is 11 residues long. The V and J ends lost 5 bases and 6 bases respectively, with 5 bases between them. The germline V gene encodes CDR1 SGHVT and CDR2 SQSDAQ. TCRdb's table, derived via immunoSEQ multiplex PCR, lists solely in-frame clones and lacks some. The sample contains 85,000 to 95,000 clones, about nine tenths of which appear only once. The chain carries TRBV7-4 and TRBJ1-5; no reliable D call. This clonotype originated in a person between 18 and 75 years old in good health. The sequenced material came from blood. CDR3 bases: TGTGCCAGCAGCCGGCCTCAGCCCCAGCATTTT. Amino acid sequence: CASSRPQPQHF.